The TCR beta chain described here comes from a study of blood T cell repertoires in COVID-19. This clone turned up a few times. One end of the junction is discordant with germline, which a read error may explain. Measured with immunoSEQ multiplex PCR; TCRdb has only the in-frame clones, and not every one. The sample records 85,000 to 95,000 clones, about 90% being singletons. CDR1 SSHAT and CDR2 FNYEAQ come from the germline V gene (reference sequence). This CDR3 comprises 16 residues. The material sequenced was peripheral blood. The clonotype was recovered from a woman aged 50 to 65 in a cohort sampled during active COVID-19. The chain combines TRBV7-7 with TRBJ1-1; D is perhaps TRBD1 (5 bases). CDR3 sequence (DNA): TGTGCTAGCAGCTCTCTCAGGCAGGGTATGAACACTGAAGCTTTCTTT. This translates into CASSSLRQGMNTEAFF.